The 24 T cell receptor beta chains below come from one sample, sequenced in a study of blood T cell repertoires in COVID-19. This table comes from immunoSEQ multiplex PCR, and its TCRdb copy is limited to in-frame clones, with some not included. In the table there are 70,000 to 85,000 clones, 75% to 95% of which are singletons. Sample: peripheral blood. The receptors were gathered from an older woman with active COVID-19.

This clone has more than one count but fewer than ten. V and J are TRBV11-2 and TRBJ2-3, with 7 bases fitting TRBD1. Germline assignment: CDR1 SGHAT and CDR2 FQNNGV. CDR3 length equals 15 residues. V gave up 3 bases and J gave up 4 bases; unmatched junction bases: 7. CDR3 DNA sequence: TGTGCCAGCAGCTTCCACAGGGGTGAGCCAGATACGCAGTATTTT. The encoded protein is CASSFHRGEPDTQYF.

The chain couples TRBV19 to TRBJ2-7; 8 bases agree with TRBD2. CDR1 is LNHDA, CDR2 SQIVND, per germline (reference sequence). This CDR3 contains 15 residues. The V gene end was trimmed by 1 base and the J gene end by 7 bases; junction bases not matched to a gene: 9. CDR3 coding DNA: TGTGCCAGTAGTATAGTTCCGGGAGGGCCACAGGAGCAGTACTTC. Translating gives CASSIVPGGPQEQYF.

The rearrangement links TRBV28 to TRBJ1-4; tentatively, D is TRBD1 (5 bases). Trimming took off 6 bases at V and 4 bases at J, with 9 bases between the two ends. Germline V gene sequence: CDR1 MDHEN, CDR2 SYDVKM. The CDR3 is made up of 13 amino acids. The CDR3: CASRGQLNEKLFF. CDR3 sequence (DNA): TGTGCCAGCAGGGGGCAGCTTAATGAAAAACTGTTTTTT.

This chain links TRBV5-1 with TRBJ1-1; no clear D. Per germline, CDR1 SGHRS and CDR2 YFSETQ. The V end lost 0 bases, the J end lost 0 bases, and 3 bases lay between the germline ends. This CDR3 spans 13 amino acids. The CDR3 loop is CASSLGVNTEAFF. CDR3 nucleotide sequence: TGCGCCAGCAGCTTGGGAGTGAACACTGAAGCTTTCTTT.

This clone was found once. The chain carries TRBV29-1 and TRBJ2-3; 11 positions agree with TRBD2. Germline CDR1 SQVTM, CDR2 ANQGSEA. This CDR3 is 14 amino acids long. V shed 6 bases, J shed 0 bases, and the junction held 2 bases outside the gene matches. The CDR3 region has the DNA TGCAGCGTCGGGACTAGCGGAAGCACAGATACGCAGTATTTT. It yields the protein CSVGTSGSTDTQYF.

This chain connects TRBV19 to TRBJ2-4; D may be TRBD2 (6 bases). There are 16 residues in the CDR3. CDR1 LNHDA and CDR2 SQIVND come from the germline V gene (reference sequence). With 7 bases removed from V and 2 bases from J, the gap between germline ends came to 18 bases. The chain's CDR3 is CASTYWRGVSKNIQYF. Written as DNA, the CDR3 is TGTGCCAGTACCTATTGGAGGGGAGTGTCCAAAAACATTCAGTACTTC.

The rearrangement links TRBV5-6 to TRBJ2-1; perhaps TRBD2 as D (6 bases). Trimming shortened V by 0 bases and J by 5 bases, and 12 bases separated the two germline ends. This CDR3 spans 15 amino acids. Per germline, CDR1 SGHDT and CDR2 YYEEEE. CDR3 loop: CASSLVGTPNNEQFF. For the CDR3, the DNA is TGTGCCAGCAGCTTGGTAGGGACTCCAAACAATGAGCAGTTCTTC.

This rearrangement joins TRBV7-9 to TRBJ1-3, with a possible D match to TRBD1 (5 bases). The ends were cut back, 6 bases at V and 2 bases at J, with 11 bases in the middle. The CDR3 loop spans 14 amino acids. CDR1 is SEHNR, CDR2 FQNEAQ, per germline (reference sequence). CDR3 coding DNA: TGTGCCAGCAGTGCGTCGGGGGCTGGAAACACCATATATTTT. Its translation is CASSASGAGNTIYF.

This chain connects TRBV19 to TRBJ2-2; 10 bases fit TRBD1. The CDR3 runs to 15 residues. Per germline, CDR1 LNHDA and CDR2 SQIVND (reference sequence). V was clipped by 6 bases and J by 6 bases; unmatched bases: 7. As DNA, the CDR3 is TGTGCCAGTAGCCGCTGGGACAGGGGATCCGGGGAGCTGTTTTTT. Amino acids: CASSRWDRGSGELFF.

The rearrangement uses TRBV6-1 and TRBJ2-1; D is perhaps TRBD2 (6 bases). The CDR3 sequence is 10 residues long. Trimming removed 2 bases at V and 16 bases at J, with 9 bases between. Per the germline V gene, CDR1 is MNHNS and CDR2 is SASEGT. The CDR3 DNA reads as TGTGCCAGCAGTGAACCAGGGACTTTCTTC. Its translation is CASSEPGTFF.

This clone was observed once. The chain combines TRBV6-4 with TRBJ2-1, with D perhaps TRBD1 (7 bases). From germline, CDR1 is MRHNA and CDR2 SNTAGT. With 0 bases removed from V and 6 bases from J, the gap between germline ends came to 9 bases. There are 14 residues in the CDR3. The CDR3 loop is CASSDSRGANEQFF. Here the CDR3 DNA reads TGTGCCAGCAGTGACTCCAGGGGGGCCAATGAGCAGTTCTTC.

The rearrangement uses TRBV4-1 and TRBJ1-4; 9 nucleotides match TRBD1. CDR1 is MGHRA and CDR2 is YSYEKL in the germline V gene. This CDR3 contains 15 residues. J was trimmed by 7 bases and V by 3 bases; bases with no gene match: 6. CDR3 sequence: CASSHIQGAGEKLFF. CDR3 nucleotide sequence: TGCGCCAGCAGCCATATACAGGGGGCTGGTGAAAAACTGTTTTTT.

The CDR3 sequence is CASSRGLAGVNEQFF. As DNA, the CDR3 is TGTGCCAGCAGCCGCGGACTAGCGGGAGTGAATGAGCAGTTCTTC. The chain combines TRBV3-1 (or the pseudogene TRBV3-2) with TRBJ2-1, with 13 bases aligning to TRBD2. The CDR3 is 15 amino acids. Looked up from germline, CDR1 is LGHDT and CDR2 is YNNKEL (reference sequence). J lost 7 bases, V lost 4 bases, and 4 bases had no gene match.

The genes are TRBV10-3 and TRBJ1-5, with a possible D match to TRBD1 (6 bases). Germline values: CDR1 ENHRY, CDR2 SYGVKD. The CDR3 has 16 residues. V lost 3 bases and J 1 base, leaving 13 bases between the germline ends. In DNA form, the CDR3 reads TGTGCCATCAGTGACAATCAGGGGATGAGCAATCAGCCCCAGCATTTT. Amino acids: CAISDNQGMSNQPQHF.

The chain is built from TRBV6-5 and TRBJ1-3, with TRBD1 matching over 8 bases. The CDR3 contains 15 residues. Germline CDR1 is MNHEY and CDR2 is SVGAGI. The junction had 6 bases not matched to a gene; V was cut back by 6 bases and J by 2 bases. DNA for the CDR3: TGTGCCAGCAGCAGGGACAGGCAAACTGGAAACACCATATATTTT. Amino acid sequence: CASSRDRQTGNTIYF.

The chain has TRBV28 and TRBJ1-2, with TRBD1 identical over 7 bases. Unmatched junction bases numbered 11, after V lost 7 bases and J lost 3 bases. CDR1 MDHEN and CDR2 SYDVKM come from the germline V gene. The CDR3 length is 15 residues. This chain's CDR3 is CASIAATGYDYGYTF. The CDR3 coding sequence is TGTGCCAGCATCGCCGCGACAGGGTACGACTATGGCTACACCTTC.

The genes are TRBV5-1 and TRBJ2-7; the D gene is possibly TRBD1 (6 bases). Trimming cost V 7 bases and J 0 bases, with 14 bases left between them. This CDR3 has 14 amino acids. CDR1 SGHRS and CDR2 YFSETQ come from the germline V gene. In DNA, the CDR3 is TGCGCCAGCTACCGGGACACAGGCTCCTACGAGCAGTACTTC. Its translation is CASYRDTGSYEQYF.

The sample holds a few counts of this clone. V is TRBV2 and J is TRBJ2-2, with D possibly TRBD1 on 5 matching bases. This CDR3 has 15 residues. Trimming took off 4 bases at V and 0 bases at J, with 9 bases between the two ends. Per germline, CDR1 SNHLY and CDR2 FYNNEI. The chain's CDR3 is CASSADSANTGELFF. The CDR3 coding sequence is TGTGCCAGCAGTGCCGACAGTGCGAACACCGGGGAGCTGTTTTTT. Drawing the rest from reference TRBV2 and TRBJ2-2, the complete variable domain is EPEVTQTPSHQVTQMGQEVILRCVPISNHLYFYWYRQILGQKVEFLVSFYNNEISEKSEIFDDQFSVERPDGSNFTLKIRSTKLEDSAMYFCASSADSANTGELFFGEGSRLTVL.

The CDR3 is CASSARLAGGGADTQYF. The CDR3, as DNA: TGTGCCAGCAGCGCCAGACTAGCGGGAGGTGGGGCAGATACGCAGTATTTT. The J gene is TRBJ2-3, the V gene TRBV7-2; 13 positions agree with TRBD2. The germline V gene encodes CDR1 SGHTA and CDR2 FQGNSA. Trimming took 5 bases from V and 4 from J; bases not matched to a gene: 9. CDR3 length: 17 residues.

This clone was counted once. V and J are TRBV24-1 and TRBJ2-7; 11 nucleotides agree with TRBD1. V trimming: 2 bases; J trimming: 3 bases; junction bases outside the gene matches: 2. Germline V gene sequence: CDR1 KGHDR, CDR2 SFDVKD. There are 15 residues in the CDR3. CDR3 sequence: CATSDSGQGDYEQYF. CDR3 DNA sequence: TGTGCCACCAGTGATTCGGGACAGGGGGACTACGAGCAGTACTTC.

The chain combines TRBV6-4 with TRBJ2-3; 7 positions agree with TRBD1. The junction had 2 bases not matched to a gene; V was cut back by 5 bases and J by 3 bases. The CDR3 consists of 13 residues. Germline CDR1 reads MRHNA; CDR2 reads SNTAGT. The CDR3 DNA follows: TGTGCCAGCAGTAGGGGGCGTACAGATACGCAGTATTTT. It yields the protein CASSRGRTDTQYF.

This clone was picked up a small number of times. V gene TRBV5-1 combines with J gene TRBJ2-3; TRBD2 is a possible D gene (5 bases). V lost 0 bases and J lost 2, with 13 bases in between. Germline V gene sequence: CDR1 SGHRS, CDR2 YFSETQ. CDR3 size: 16 residues. In DNA form, the CDR3 reads TGCGCCAGCAGCTTGGATGGGCGAGCGGTCACAGATACGCAGTATTTT. Translation: CASSLDGRAVTDTQYF.

V and J are TRBV4-1 and TRBJ2-3, with 10 bases fitting TRBD1. J was trimmed by 4 bases and V by 1 base; bases with no gene match: 8. This CDR3 is built from 17 residues. Germline V CDR1 and CDR2: MGHRA, YSYEKL. CDR3 in DNA: TGCGCCAGCAGCCAAGGGAGACAGGGGGCCACTTCAGATACGCAGTATTTT. Its protein is CASSQGRQGATSDTQYF.

CDR3 protein: CASSLVGSGRIGEQFF. CDR3 nucleotides: TGCGCCAGCAGCTTGGTTGGTAGCGGGAGGATAGGTGAGCAGTTCTTC. The chain is built from TRBV5-1 and TRBJ2-1; 10 bases agree with TRBD2. The CDR3 covers 16 residues. The germline gives CDR1 SGHRS, CDR2 YFSETQ. The V segment lost 0 bases and the J segment 9 bases; nucleotides outside the gene matches: 9.